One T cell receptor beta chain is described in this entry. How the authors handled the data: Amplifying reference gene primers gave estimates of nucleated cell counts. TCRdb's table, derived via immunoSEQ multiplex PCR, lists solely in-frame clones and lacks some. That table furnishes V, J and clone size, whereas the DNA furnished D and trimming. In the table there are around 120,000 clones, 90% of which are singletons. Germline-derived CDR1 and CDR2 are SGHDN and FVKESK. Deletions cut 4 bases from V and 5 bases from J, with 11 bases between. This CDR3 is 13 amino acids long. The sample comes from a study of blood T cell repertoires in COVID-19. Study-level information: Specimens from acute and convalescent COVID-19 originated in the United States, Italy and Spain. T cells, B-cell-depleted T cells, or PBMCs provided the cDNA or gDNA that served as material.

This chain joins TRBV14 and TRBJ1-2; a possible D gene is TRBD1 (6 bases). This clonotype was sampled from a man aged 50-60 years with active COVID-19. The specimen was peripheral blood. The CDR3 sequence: CASSLRDKYGYTF. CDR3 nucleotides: TGTGCCAGCAGCCTCCGGGACAAATATGGCTACACCTTC.